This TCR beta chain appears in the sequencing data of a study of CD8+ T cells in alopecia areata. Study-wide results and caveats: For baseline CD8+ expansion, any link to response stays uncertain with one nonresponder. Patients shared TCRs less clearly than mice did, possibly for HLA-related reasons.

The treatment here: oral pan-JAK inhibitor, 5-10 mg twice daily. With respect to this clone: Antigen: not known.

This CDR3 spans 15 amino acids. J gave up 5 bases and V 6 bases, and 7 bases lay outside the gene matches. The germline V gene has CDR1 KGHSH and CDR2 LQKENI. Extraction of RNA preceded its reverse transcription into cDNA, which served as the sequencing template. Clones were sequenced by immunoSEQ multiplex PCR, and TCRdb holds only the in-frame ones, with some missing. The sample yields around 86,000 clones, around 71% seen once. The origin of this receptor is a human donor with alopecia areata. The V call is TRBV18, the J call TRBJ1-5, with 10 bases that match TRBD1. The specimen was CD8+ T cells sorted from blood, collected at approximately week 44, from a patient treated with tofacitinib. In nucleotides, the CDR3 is TGTGCCAGCTCTCGGGACAGGGGCTTTGATCAGCCCCAGCATTTT. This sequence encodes CASSRDRGFDQPQHF. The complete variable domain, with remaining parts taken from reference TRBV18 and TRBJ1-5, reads NAGVMQNPRHLVRRRGQEARLRCSPMKGHSHVYWYRQLPEEGLKFMVYLQKENIIDESGMPKERFSAEFPKEGPSILRIQQVVRGDSAAYFCASSRDRGFDQPQHFGDGTRLSIL.